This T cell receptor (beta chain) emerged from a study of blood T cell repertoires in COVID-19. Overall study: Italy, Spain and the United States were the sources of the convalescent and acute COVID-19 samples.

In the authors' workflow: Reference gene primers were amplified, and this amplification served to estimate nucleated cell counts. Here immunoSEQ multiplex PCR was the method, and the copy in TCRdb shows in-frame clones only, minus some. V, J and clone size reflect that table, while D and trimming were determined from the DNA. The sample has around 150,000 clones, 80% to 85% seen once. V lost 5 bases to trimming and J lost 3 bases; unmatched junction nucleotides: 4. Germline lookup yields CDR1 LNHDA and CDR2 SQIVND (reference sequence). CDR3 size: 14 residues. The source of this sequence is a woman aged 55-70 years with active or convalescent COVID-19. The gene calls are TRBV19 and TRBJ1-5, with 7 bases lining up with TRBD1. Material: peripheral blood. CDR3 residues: CASSYGQVNQPQHF. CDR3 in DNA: TGTGCCAGTAGTTACGGACAGGTCAATCAGCCCCAGCATTTT.